The present T cell receptor (beta chain) was sequenced within a study of beta chain features in type 1 diabetes. A single heparinised draw of roughly 0.11 L on average was taken per donor. CD45RO/CCR7/CD25/CD127/CD95/CD27 separated CD4+ naive, central memory, regulatory and stem cell-like memory cells by sorting. The table lists this clone with many counts. Its antigen is currently unknown. Study findings and constraints: Significant though moderate, a shortening of TCRB CDR3s appeared in all four CD4+ subsets of Type 1 diabetes patients.

Trimming took 5 bases from V and 6 from J, leaving 8 bases between them. This CDR3 spans 12 amino acids. CDR1 SGHTA and CDR2 FQGNSA come from the germline V gene. TCRB transcripts that were expressed got sequenced, as all of the isolated RNA had been reverse transcribed. Naive, central memory and regulatory T cell samples yielded around 3.9 million reads on average. Sequenced by immunoSEQ multiplex PCR; TCRdb stores in-frame clones only, minus some. The repertoire holds around 110,000 clones, 16% seen once, with 2.3% in the top ten. The sample taken for sequencing was central memory CD4+ T cells from blood. The chain has TRBV7-2 and TRBJ2-1; D gene uncertain. The receptor comes from a man aged 25 to 40 with type 1 diabetes. In nucleotides, the CDR3 is TGTGCCAGCAGCAAGGAACTCAATGAGCAGTTCTTC. This translates into CASSKELNEQFF.